This TCR beta chain is from a study of cytomegalovirus exposure and HLA in healthy donors. The primer mix had 60 Vbeta and 13 Jbeta primers. TCRdb keeps only in-frame clones here, not all; method: immunoSEQ multiplex PCR. The sample has about 100,000 clones; around 69% are singletons. CDR1 is MDHEN and CDR2 is SYDVKM in the germline V gene. The V end lost 5 bases, the J end lost 10 bases, and 16 bases lay between the germline ends. The CDR3 loop spans 13 amino acids. The specimen sequenced was PBMCs. The V gene is TRBV28, the J gene TRBJ2-3; D unclear. The receptor's source is a woman aged 55-75 years in good health and CMV-seropositive. CDR3 sequence reads: CASSTPRKRAQYF. As DNA, the CDR3 is TGTGCCAGCAGTACGCCGCGGAAGCGAGCGCAGTATTTT.